This T cell receptor beta chain was retrieved from a study of T cells in localized non-small cell lung cancer. Notes on the study in general: Owing to sequencing of a solitary tumor region, heterogeneity cannot be discounted. In adjacent lung, a median about 50 of the top 100 tumor clones were found. Among blood samples, higher T cell density accompanied longer overall survival. The study found T cell clonality highest in uninvolved adjacent lung, above tumor.

The germline V and J ends were trimmed by 0 bases and 3 bases, with 5 bases remaining between them. This CDR3 has 13 amino acids. Germline loops: CDR1 GTSNPN, CDR2 SVGIG (reference sequence). Sequencing was performed with immunoSEQ multiplex PCR; in TCRdb, only in-frame clones are kept and a portion is missing. The profile shows 41,000 or so clones, approximately 91% of them singletons. About this clone: What it binds is not known.

The starting material was peripheral blood, obtained before any cancer treatment. The origin of this receptor is a female donor aged 60 or older with stage I squamous cell lung carcinoma. The J gene is TRBJ1-4, the V gene TRBV30; D call uncertain. The CDR3 reads CAWSVDPNEKLFF. The CDR3, as DNA: TGTGCCTGGAGTGTAGACCCTAATGAAAAACTGTTTTTT.